A selection of T cell receptor beta chains follows, all from one sample in a study of response to subunit inactivated influenza vaccine. A single record per CDR3 protein comes from TCRdb applying MiXCR to the RT-PCR reads. The sample holds about 570,000 distinct CDR3 sequences, around 10% seen once. The same sample was also studied in work on T cells expressing NK-cell markers.

The source was PBMCs from blood, collected on the day of vaccination. The receptor source for this set is a man aged 45 to 65 who received an inactivated influenza vaccine. Both conserved end residues are part of each CDR3. Each record gives: CDR3 protein, D gene, J gene, clone size, V gene. D genes are given only for firm matches. A row's size may be missing; if present it is once, few, many or a size class.

CDR3aa: CATAGRDRDNEQFF
d_gene: -
j_gene: TRBJ2-1
abundance: few
v_gene: TRBV15

CDR3aa: CSAIRLYTEAFF
d_gene: -
j_gene: TRBJ1-1
abundance: few
v_gene: TRBV20-1

CDR3aa: CASSFNGGTGFDNEQFF
d_gene: TRBD1
j_gene: TRBJ2-1
abundance: many
v_gene: TRBV28

CDR3aa: CASSTQTAIPSYEQYF
d_gene: -
j_gene: TRBJ2-7
abundance: many
v_gene: TRBV28

CDR3aa: CSARDPESGDHNEQFF
d_gene: -
j_gene: TRBJ2-1
abundance: -
v_gene: TRBV20-1

CDR3aa: CASSQSTANTEAFF
d_gene: -
j_gene: TRBJ1-1
abundance: many
v_gene: TRBV4-2

CDR3aa: CASSLRGLESPGELFF
d_gene: TRBD1
j_gene: TRBJ2-2
abundance: -
v_gene: TRBV12-3/TRBV12-4

CDR3aa: CASSYRGNTIYF
d_gene: -
j_gene: TRBJ1-3
abundance: few
v_gene: TRBV5-6

CDR3aa: CASSSTDGEQYF
d_gene: -
j_gene: TRBJ2-7
abundance: -
v_gene: TRBV7-2

CDR3aa: CSVVTGSSYNEQFF
d_gene: TRBD1
j_gene: TRBJ2-1
abundance: few
v_gene: TRBV29-1

CDR3aa: CASKVGVQETQYF
d_gene: -
j_gene: TRBJ2-5
abundance: -
v_gene: TRBV5-1

CDR3aa: CSVGRGIVDTQYF
d_gene: -
j_gene: TRBJ2-3
abundance: -
v_gene: TRBV29-1

CDR3aa: CASDASPGTTEQYF
d_gene: -
j_gene: TRBJ2-7
abundance: -
v_gene: TRBV6-1

CDR3aa: CASSRQGAPYNEQFF
d_gene: TRBD1
j_gene: TRBJ2-1
abundance: few
v_gene: TRBV12-3/TRBV12-4

CDR3aa: CASSQDRLFNYGYTF
d_gene: -
j_gene: TRBJ1-2
abundance: -
v_gene: TRBV3-1

CDR3aa: CATGLAGVDEQFF
d_gene: TRBD2
j_gene: TRBJ2-1
abundance: many
v_gene: TRBV7-9

CDR3aa: CASSVLPLGLENNEQFF
d_gene: TRBD2
j_gene: TRBJ2-1
abundance: many
v_gene: TRBV9

CDR3aa: CSALTSGTKSGELFF
d_gene: TRBD2
j_gene: TRBJ2-2
abundance: -
v_gene: TRBV20-1

CDR3aa: CASSSQPPRAPGNGYTF
d_gene: -
j_gene: TRBJ1-2
abundance: -
v_gene: TRBV18

CDR3aa: CASSSTGRVQETQYF
d_gene: TRBD2
j_gene: TRBJ2-5
abundance: few
v_gene: TRBV12-3/TRBV12-4

CDR3aa: CSARNGRVNEQFF
d_gene: -
j_gene: TRBJ2-1
abundance: few
v_gene: TRBV20-1

CDR3aa: CASSLARGSDTQYF
d_gene: -
j_gene: TRBJ2-3
abundance: -
v_gene: TRBV11-3

CDR3aa: CASREVKTQYF
d_gene: -
j_gene: TRBJ2-5
abundance: many
v_gene: TRBV5-1

CDR3aa: CASTAQGAYEQYF
d_gene: -
j_gene: TRBJ2-7
abundance: -
v_gene: TRBV6-2/TRBV6-3

CDR3aa: CASSPTGHSGNTIYF
d_gene: -
j_gene: TRBJ1-3
abundance: few
v_gene: TRBV27

CDR3aa: CASNTGMNTEAFF
d_gene: -
j_gene: TRBJ1-1
abundance: few
v_gene: TRBV28

CDR3aa: CASSSPPPGELFF
d_gene: -
j_gene: TRBJ2-2
abundance: few
v_gene: TRBV7-9

CDR3aa: CASTPGRGRGNTEAFF
d_gene: TRBD1
j_gene: TRBJ1-1
abundance: few
v_gene: TRBV6-1

CDR3aa: CASARVRDQETQYF
d_gene: -
j_gene: TRBJ2-5
abundance: few
v_gene: TRBV28

CDR3aa: CTARPTAPDTQYF
d_gene: -
j_gene: TRBJ2-3
abundance: many
v_gene: TRBV20-1

CDR3aa: CASSQDPILGIYEQYF
d_gene: -
j_gene: TRBJ2-7
abundance: many
v_gene: TRBV4-1

CDR3aa: CASSQLNRFYYNEQFF
d_gene: -
j_gene: TRBJ2-1
abundance: few
v_gene: TRBV4-2

CDR3aa: CASSLKGQADTQYF
d_gene: -
j_gene: TRBJ2-3
abundance: many
v_gene: TRBV7-2

CDR3aa: CASSPPGQGPQHF
d_gene: TRBD1
j_gene: TRBJ1-5
abundance: -
v_gene: TRBV18

CDR3aa: CSALGRVAFEQYF
d_gene: -
j_gene: TRBJ2-7
abundance: few
v_gene: TRBV20-1